The source of this T cell receptor (beta chain) is a study of long-term antiretroviral therapy in people with HIV. Study-level findings and limits: The range of CDR3 lengths in HIV repertoires proved narrower than that found in controls. Pre-ART clonal expansions dominated every time point's repertoire.

Sequencing relied on immunoSEQ assay v3.0, run at survey level. Sequencing used immunoSEQ multiplex PCR; TCRdb keeps in-frame clones, though not all of them. The repertoire holds 9,500 or so clones, with about 69% as singletons. The CDR3 extends over 17 amino acids. With 2 bases removed from V and 0 bases from J, the gap between germline ends came to 14 bases. Germline-derived CDR1 and CDR2 are MGHRA and YSYEKL. This clone appeared a few times. The antigen is unknown. V is TRBV4-1 and J is TRBJ1-3, with D unclear. Sequencing was performed on unsorted PBMCs, taken 1.8 years before starting antiretroviral therapy. The receptor comes from a middle-aged man with HIV. The CDR3 nucleotides read TGCGCCAGCAGCCAACGTTATGAGAGTCTCTCTGGAAACACCATATATTTT. As protein: CASSQRYESLSGNTIYF.